This is a list of T cell receptor beta chains from one sample in a study of shared clonotypes between healthy human individuals. Sequenced by immunoSEQ multiplex PCR; TCRdb stores in-frame clones only, minus some. The sample holds millions of clones, about 95% seen once. Sample: naive CD8+ T cells sorted from blood. These receptors were collected from a man aged 18 to 30 in good health. The CDR3 runs from the conserved cysteine through the conserved F or W. A D gene is named only where the DNA matches it firmly. Clone size is shown for a subset of rows, as once, few, many or a class of expanded clone.

v_gene	abundance	j_gene	d_gene	CDR3aa	CDR3nt
TRBV5-6	-	TRBJ2-7	TRBD2	CASSLMAGASDEQYF	TGTGCCAGCAGCTTGATGGCGGGAGCGAGCGACGAGCAGTACTTC
TRBV2	-	TRBJ1-6	-	CASRYDSGRDPYNSPLHF	TGTGCCAGCAGATACGACAGCGGCCGCGACCCCTATAATTCACCCCTCCACTTT
TRBV5-6	-	TRBJ2-7	-	CASSLATGTFSYEQYF	TGTGCCAGCAGCTTGGCAACGGGAACCTTCTCCTACGAGCAGTACTTC
TRBV27	-	TRBJ1-2	-	CASSLSPNGQGYGYTF	TGTGCCAGCAGTTTATCCCCCAACGGACAAGGCTATGGCTACACCTTC
TRBV9	-	TRBJ2-3	-	CASSEIDRRTDTQYF	TGTGCCAGCAGCGAGATAGACAGGCGTACAGATACGCAGTATTTT
TRBV5-1	-	TRBJ2-7	-	CASSLVPVYEQYF	TGCGCCAGCAGCTTGGTGCCAGTCTACGAGCAGTACTTC
TRBV7-8	-	TRBJ2-2	TRBD2	CASSWGLAGVGDTGELFF	TGTGCCAGCAGCTGGGGACTAGCGGGAGTAGGTGACACCGGGGAGCTGTTTTTT
TRBV13	-	TRBJ2-5	-	CASSLAGPRGETQYF	TGTGCCAGCAGCTTAGCGGGGCCCAGAGGTGAGACCCAGTACTTC
TRBV4-1	-	TRBJ2-7	-	CASSHKDTDYEQYF	TGCGCCAGCAGCCATAAGGACACGGACTACGAGCAGTACTTC
TRBV6-5	-	TRBJ1-1	-	CASYLSEYTEAFF	TGTGCCAGCTATCTTTCGGAGTATACTGAAGCTTTCTTT
TRBV4-2	-	TRBJ2-7	TRBD2	CASSQGGGNYEQYF	TGTGCCAGCAGCCAGGGCGGGGGGAACTACGAGCAGTACTTC
TRBV29-1	-	TRBJ2-7	TRBD1	CSVEDVTGNSYEQYF	TGCAGCGTTGAAGATGTGACAGGGAATTCCTACGAGCAGTACTTC
TRBV11-2	-	TRBJ2-5	-	CASSLRVGETQYF	TGTGCCAGCAGCTTGCGGGTTGGAGAGACCCAGTACTTC
TRBV27	-	TRBJ2-7	TRBD1	CASDPSIDRVSPYEQYF	TGTGCCAGCGACCCTTCCATAGACAGGGTTTCCCCCTACGAGCAGTACTTC
TRBV6-1	-	TRBJ2-5	-	CASSGLGVQETQYF	TGTGCCAGCAGTGGGTTGGGAGTCCAAGAGACCCAGTACTTC
TRBV7-9	-	TRBJ2-1	TRBD1	CASSWSRGLDEQFF	TGTGCCAGCAGCTGGTCCAGGGGGCTCGATGAGCAGTTCTTC
TRBV5-1	-	TRBJ2-1	-	CASSLLDNEQFF	TGCGCCAGCAGCTTGCTGGACAATGAGCAGTTCTTC
TRBV7-9	-	TRBJ2-5	TRBD2	CASSLNREDQETQYF	TGTGCCAGCAGCTTAAACCGGGAGGATCAAGAGACCCAGTACTTC
TRBV11-2	-	TRBJ1-1	TRBD1	CASSHTGGNTEAFF	TGTGCCAGCAGCCACACAGGGGGCAACACTGAAGCTTTCTTT
TRBV5-4	-	TRBJ2-1	-	CASSPLEDNEQFF	TGTGCCAGCAGCCCACTAGAGGACAATGAGCAGTTCTTC
TRBV7-2	-	TRBJ2-1	TRBD2	CASSLAYIGTTHSYNEQFF	TGTGCCAGCAGCTTAGCGTATATAGGGACTACCCATTCCTACAATGAGCAGTTCTTC
TRBV2	-	TRBJ2-5	TRBD1	CASSETGQPRETQYF	TGTGCCAGCAGCGAAACGGGACAGCCACGGGAGACCCAGTACTTC
TRBV5-6	-	TRBJ1-2	-	CASSEGIVNGYTF	TGTGCCAGCAGTGAGGGGATAGTGAATGGCTACACCTTC
TRBV30	-	TRBJ2-1	TRBD1	CAGTGGGNEQFF	TGTGCCGGCACAGGGGGAGGTAATGAGCAGTTCTTC
TRBV7-2	-	TRBJ1-5	-	CASSLTSQGLGQPQHF	TGTGCCAGCAGCTTAACAAGCCAGGGGCTAGGGCAGCCCCAGCATTTT
TRBV5-4	-	TRBJ2-7	TRBD2	CASSLRAGGSYEQYF	TGTGCCAGCAGCCTCCGGGCGGGAGGCTCCTACGAGCAGTACTTC
TRBV9	-	TRBJ1-1	-	CASSPEGQFEAFF	TGTGCCAGCAGCCCCGAAGGACAGTTTGAAGCTTTCTTT
TRBV27	-	TRBJ2-7	TRBD2	CASSLLAGGPYEQYF	TGTGCCAGCAGCCTCCTAGCGGGGGGTCCCTACGAGCAGTACTTC
TRBV29-1	-	TRBJ2-7	-	CSVDKGYEQYF	TGCAGCGTTGATAAGGGTTACGAGCAGTACTTC
TRBV6-5	-	TRBJ2-1	-	CASSYGRNEQFF	TGTGCCAGCAGTTACGGGAGGAATGAGCAGTTCTTC
TRBV28	-	TRBJ2-7	TRBD1	CASSPGTGPLYEQYF	TGTGCCAGCAGTCCCGGGACAGGGCCCCTTTACGAGCAGTACTTC
TRBV4-2	-	TRBJ2-5	-	CASSQENLRLQETQYF	TGTGCCAGCAGCCAAGAAAATCTTCGGTTGCAAGAGACCCAGTACTTC
TRBV19	-	TRBJ2-2	-	CASSYNPEELFF	TGTGCCAGTAGTTACAACCCCGAAGAGCTGTTTTTT
TRBV7-3	-	TRBJ2-1	TRBD1	CASSPAGTGGKNEQFF	TGTGCCAGCAGCCCGGCCGGGACAGGGGGGAAAAATGAGCAGTTCTTC
TRBV11-2	-	TRBJ2-6	-	CASSLGGGTGANVLTF	TGTGCCAGCAGCTTGGGCGGCGGGACTGGGGCCAACGTCCTGACTTTC
TRBV2	-	TRBJ2-3	TRBD2	CASRLAGDSTDTQYF	TGTGCCAGCAGACTAGCGGGAGATAGCACAGATACGCAGTATTTT
TRBV4-3	-	TRBJ2-7	-	CASSQSLGDYEQYF	TGCGCCAGCAGCCAATCCCTGGGGGACTACGAGCAGTACTTC
TRBV19	-	TRBJ2-7	-	CASSVDTEHPEQYF	TGTGCCAGTAGTGTGGACACCGAACATCCCGAGCAGTACTTC
TRBV5-6	-	TRBJ2-7	-	CASSLPPVSYEQYF	TGTGCCAGCAGCTTACCCCCTGTATCCTACGAGCAGTACTTC
TRBV28	-	TRBJ1-2	TRBD1	CASMDLRLDRGIGYTF	TGTGCCAGCATGGATCTTCGATTGGACAGGGGTATTGGCTACACCTTC
TRBV11-2	-	TRBJ1-1	TRBD1	CASGTGTNTEAFF	TGTGCCAGCGGGACAGGGACGAACACTGAAGCTTTCTTT
TRBV6-5	-	TRBJ2-2	TRBD2	CASSYQGEGKAGELFF	TGTGCCAGCAGTTATCAAGGGGAGGGGAAGGCCGGGGAGCTGTTTTTT
TRBV29-1	-	TRBJ2-7	-	CSVSSSGDEQYF	TGCAGCGTCTCTAGCTCGGGGGACGAGCAGTACTTC
TRBV11-1	-	TRBJ2-7	-	CASSPYRAAYEQYF	TGTGCCAGCAGCCCTTACAGGGCCGCCTACGAGCAGTACTTC
TRBV28	-	TRBJ1-2	-	CASSSRQESLVGGYTF	TGTGCCAGCAGCTCCAGACAGGAGAGCCTGGTCGGGGGCTACACCTTC
TRBV5-8	once	TRBJ2-1	-	CASSSWGLSPNNEQFF	TGTGCCAGCAGCTCATGGGGACTTAGCCCCAACAATGAGCAGTTCTTC
TRBV29-1	-	TRBJ1-1	-	CSVGDWNTEAFF	TGCAGCGTTGGTGACTGGAACACTGAAGCTTTCTTT
TRBV9	once	TRBJ2-7	TRBD1	CASSAQWTGTPYEQYF	TGTGCCAGCAGCGCCCAATGGACAGGCACCCCCTACGAGCAGTACTTC
TRBV4-1	-	TRBJ2-1	TRBD2	CASSHPSGRAGGEQFF	TGCGCCAGCAGCCACCCTAGCGGGAGGGCCGGTGGTGAGCAGTTCTTC
TRBV7-8	-	TRBJ2-7	TRBD2	CASSSAAGGLYEQYF	TGTGCCAGCAGCTCCGCCGCGGGGGGGCTCTACGAGCAGTACTTC
TRBV27	few	TRBJ1-2	-	CASSFAPANYGYTF	TGTGCCAGCAGTTTTGCCCCAGCCAACTATGGCTACACCTTC
TRBV6-5	-	TRBJ1-5	TRBD1	CASSYSRGTEQHF	TGTGCCAGCAGTTACTCGAGGGGGACAGAGCAGCATTTT
TRBV30	-	TRBJ1-1	-	CAWSARGWGTEAFF	TGTGCCTGGAGTGCGAGAGGGTGGGGCACTGAAGCTTTCTTT
TRBV9	-	TRBJ1-6	-	CASSGDSYSPLHF	TGTGCCAGCAGCGGTGACAGCTATTCACCCCTCCACTTT
TRBV4-3	-	TRBJ2-6	-	CASSQQPDISGANVLTF	TGCGCCAGCAGCCAACAACCTGATATCTCTGGGGCCAACGTCCTGACTTTC
TRBV5-6	-	TRBJ2-3	-	CASSLGAEPSTDTQYF	TGTGCCAGCAGCTTGGGAGCGGAGCCTAGCACAGATACGCAGTATTTT
TRBV27	-	TRBJ2-3	TRBD2	CASSPPTGGGSTDTQYF	TGTGCCAGCAGTCCCCCAACCGGGGGGGGTAGCACAGATACGCAGTATTTT
TRBV2	-	TRBJ1-1	-	CACDEGDNTEAFF	TGTGCCTGCGACGAGGGGGATAACACTGAAGCTTTCTTT
TRBV4-1	-	TRBJ1-1	-	CASSPPRNTEAFF	TGCGCCAGCAGCCCTCCAAGGAACACTGAAGCTTTCTTT